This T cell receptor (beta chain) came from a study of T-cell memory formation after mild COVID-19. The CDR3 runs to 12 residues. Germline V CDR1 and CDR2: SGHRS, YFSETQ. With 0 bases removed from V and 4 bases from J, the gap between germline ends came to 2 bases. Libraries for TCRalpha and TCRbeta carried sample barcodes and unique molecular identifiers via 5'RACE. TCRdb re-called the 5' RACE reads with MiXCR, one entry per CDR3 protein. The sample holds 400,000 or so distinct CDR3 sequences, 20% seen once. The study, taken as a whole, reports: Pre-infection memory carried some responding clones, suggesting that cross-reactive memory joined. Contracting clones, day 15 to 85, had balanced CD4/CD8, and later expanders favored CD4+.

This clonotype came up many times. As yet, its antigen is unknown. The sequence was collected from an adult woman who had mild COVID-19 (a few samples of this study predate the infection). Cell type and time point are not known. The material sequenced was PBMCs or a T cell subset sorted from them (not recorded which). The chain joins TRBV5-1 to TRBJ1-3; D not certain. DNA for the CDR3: TGCGCCAGCAGCTTGGACGGAAACACCATATATTTT. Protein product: CASSLDGNTIYF.